The 8 T cell receptor beta chains reported below all come from one sample, sequenced in a study of human T cells and chemical hapten exposure. TCRdb re-analysed the RACE reads in MiXCR, keeping a single row per CDR3 protein. The table shows some 90,000 distinct CDR3 sequences, with 8.5% to 9% occurring only once. Time point meaning: pre-sensitization, week 0. Specified treatment: therapeutic diphenylcyclopropenone sensitization with weekly scalp DPC. The input for sequencing was whole blood, taken in connection with sensitization to the hapten diphenylcyclopropenone (DPC). The receptors derive from a man in his forties with alopecia areata. Some clones in this sample may be carry-over from other donors' samples.

This clonotype was observed a handful of times. J is TRBJ1-1 and V is TRBV6-2 or TRBV6-3; no reliable D call. From germline, CDR1 is MNHEY and CDR2 SVGEGT. CDR3 length: 11 amino acids. Trimming cost V 6 bases and J 3 bases, with 5 bases left between them. The CDR3 region has the DNA TGTGCCAGCAGGTGGGACACTGAAGCTTTCTTT. It encodes CASRWDTEAFF.

This clonotype was observed a few times. This chain links TRBV6-5 with TRBJ1-2; weak D call: TRBD1 (6 bases). V shed 2 bases and J shed 7 bases, with 17 bases lying between them. The CDR3 is 15 residues long. CDR1 MNHEY and CDR2 SVGAGI come from the germline V gene. This CDR3 reads CASSYGGGQGGGYTF. The CDR3 coding sequence is TGTGCCAGCAGTTACGGGGGGGGGCAGGGTGGTGGCTACACCTTC.

The chain joins TRBV9 to TRBJ2-1, with D hard to call. Trimming stripped 3 bases from V and 3 bases from J, with 7 bases between. The V gene's germline CDR1 is SGDLS and CDR2 YYNGEE. CDR3 length equals 13 residues. The CDR3 nucleotides are TGTGCCAGCAGCGATGGAAACTACAATGAGCAGTTCTTC. It encodes CASSDGNYNEQFF.

This clonotype was seen at least ten times. This chain connects TRBV15 to TRBJ2-2; D is uncertain. The CDR3 has 14 residues. The V gene's germline CDR1 is LNHNV and CDR2 YYDKDF (reference sequence). Trimming removed 4 bases from V and 6 bases from J, with 12 bases in between. For the CDR3, the DNA is TGTGCCACCAGCATACCTAGTATTCCCGGGGAGCTGTTTTTT. It translates to CATSIPSIPGELFF. Using reference TRBV15 and TRBJ2-2 for the parts outside the CDR3, the full variable domain is DAMVIQNPRYQVTQFGKPVTLSCSQTLNHNVMYWYQQKSSQAPKLLFHYYDKDFNNEADTPDNFQSRRPNTSFCFLDIRSPGLGDTAMYLCATSIPSIPGELFFGEGSRLTVL.

This clonotype occurred many times. V is TRBV6-1 and J is TRBJ1-3; unclear D gene. The CDR3 runs 18 residues. Trimming stripped 3 bases from V and 4 bases from J, with 22 bases between. The germline V gene encodes CDR1 MNHNS and CDR2 SASEGT. The CDR3 DNA reads as TGTGCCAGCAGTGATGTGGATCCTCGGAGGAGGTCAGGAAACACCATATATTTT. This encodes CASSDVDPRRRSGNTIYF.

This clonotype was counted many times. The J gene is TRBJ2-3, the V gene TRBV4-3; D gene ambiguous. V was cut by 0 bases and J by 2 bases, with 9 bases left in between. The CDR3 has 15 amino acids. Germline lookup yields CDR1 LGHNA and CDR2 YSLEER. CDR3 sequence (DNA): TGCGCCAGCAGCCAAGATCATCTATCCACAGATACGCAGTATTTT. Protein product: CASSQDHLSTDTQYF.

This clonotype was picked up a small number of times. V gene TRBV3-1 combines with J gene TRBJ2-1, with TRBD2 matching over 13 bases. CDR3 length equals 15 residues. J gave up 7 bases and V 5 bases, and 5 bases lay outside the gene matches. Germline CDR1 LGHDT, CDR2 YNNKEL (reference sequence). The CDR3 DNA sequence: TGTGCCAGCAGCGGACTAGCGGGAGTAGGGAATGAGCAGTTCTTC. Protein product: CASSGLAGVGNEQFF.

The chain uses TRBV24-1 and TRBJ2-3; 11 positions match TRBD2. Looked up from germline, CDR1 is KGHDR and CDR2 is SFDVKD. V was clipped by 5 bases and J by 4 bases; unmatched bases: 7. This CDR3 region has 16 residues. CDR3 nucleotides: TGTGCCACCAGTGGAGAACTAGCGGGAGTCGCAGATACGCAGTATTTT. It yields the protein CATSGELAGVADTQYF.